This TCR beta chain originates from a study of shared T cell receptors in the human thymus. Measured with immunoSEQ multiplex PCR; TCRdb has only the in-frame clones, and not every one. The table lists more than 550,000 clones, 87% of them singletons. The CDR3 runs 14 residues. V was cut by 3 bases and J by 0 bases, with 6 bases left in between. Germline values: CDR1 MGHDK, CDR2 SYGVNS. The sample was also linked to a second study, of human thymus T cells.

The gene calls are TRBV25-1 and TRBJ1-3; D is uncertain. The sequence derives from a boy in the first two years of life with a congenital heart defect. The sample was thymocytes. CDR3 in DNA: TGTGCCAGCAGTGAGGGAGTCTCTGGAAACACCATATATTTT. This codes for CASSEGVSGNTIYF.